This entry concerns a single T cell receptor beta chain. The antigen is unknown. The V and J ends lost 5 bases and 0 bases, in that order; junction bases with no gene match: 5. Per the germline V gene, CDR1 is ENHRY and CDR2 is SYGVKD. This CDR3 has 17 residues. The source of the sample is a study of PD-1 blockade in classical Hodgkin lymphoma. The study's findings and limits: Reasons behind the repertoire differences stay unclear, perhaps disease activity or earlier therapy. Unlike CD8+ TCR diversity, which did not rise significantly by C4D1, CD4+ TCR diversity did.

Some clones are missing from TCRdb's copy, which holds only in-frame ones; the method was immunoSEQ multiplex PCR. The sample yields around 90,000 clones, about three quarters seen once. As for time point: cycle 4 day 1 (C4D1), after less than 7 weeks of nivolumab. Every patient was affected by relapse after autologous stem cell transplantation, while exposure to brentuximab vedotin was not uniform. When best responses were assessed, they were complete response, partial response or progressive disease. The source is a human donor with classical Hodgkin lymphoma. The chain couples TRBV10-3 to TRBJ2-6, with 9 bases identical to TRBD1. The starting material was peripheral blood mononuclear cells (PBMCs), obtained before the fourth cycle of nivolumab. The CDR3 is CAISRTGANSGANVLTF. The CDR3 region has the DNA TGTGCCATCAGTAGGACAGGGGCAAACTCTGGGGCCAACGTCCTGACTTTC.